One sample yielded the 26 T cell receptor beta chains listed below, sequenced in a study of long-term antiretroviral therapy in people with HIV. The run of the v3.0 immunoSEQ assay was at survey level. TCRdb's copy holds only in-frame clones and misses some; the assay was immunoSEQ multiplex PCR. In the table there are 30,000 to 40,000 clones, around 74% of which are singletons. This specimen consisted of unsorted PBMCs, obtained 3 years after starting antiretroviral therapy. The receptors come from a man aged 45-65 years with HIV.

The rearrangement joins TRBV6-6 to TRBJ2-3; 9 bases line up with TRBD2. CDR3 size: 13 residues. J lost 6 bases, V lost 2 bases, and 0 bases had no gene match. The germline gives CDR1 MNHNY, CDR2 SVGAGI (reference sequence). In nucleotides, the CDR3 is TGTGCCAGCAGTTACAGCGGGGGGGATACGCAGTATTTT. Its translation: CASSYSGGDTQYF.

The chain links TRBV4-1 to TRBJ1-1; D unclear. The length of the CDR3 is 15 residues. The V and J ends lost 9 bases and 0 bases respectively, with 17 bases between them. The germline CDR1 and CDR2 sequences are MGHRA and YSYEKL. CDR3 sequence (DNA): TGCGCCAGTTCTGGGGTGGCCGGGATGAACACTGAAGCTTTCTTT. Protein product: CASSGVAGMNTEAFF.

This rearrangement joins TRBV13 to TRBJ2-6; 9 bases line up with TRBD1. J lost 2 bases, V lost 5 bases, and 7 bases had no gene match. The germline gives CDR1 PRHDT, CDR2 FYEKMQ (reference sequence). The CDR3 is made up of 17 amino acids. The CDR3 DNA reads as TGTGCCAGCAGCCCATCCGGGACAGGGACTGGGGCCAACGTCCTGACTTTC. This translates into CASSPSGTGTGANVLTF.

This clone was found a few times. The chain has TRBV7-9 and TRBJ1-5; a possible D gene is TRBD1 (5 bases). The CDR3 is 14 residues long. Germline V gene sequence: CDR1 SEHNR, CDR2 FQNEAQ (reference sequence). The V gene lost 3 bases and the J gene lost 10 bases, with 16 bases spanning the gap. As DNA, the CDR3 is TGTGCCAGCAGCTTCGGGACGTCTATTTTTCCCCAGCATTTT. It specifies CASSFGTSIFPQHF.

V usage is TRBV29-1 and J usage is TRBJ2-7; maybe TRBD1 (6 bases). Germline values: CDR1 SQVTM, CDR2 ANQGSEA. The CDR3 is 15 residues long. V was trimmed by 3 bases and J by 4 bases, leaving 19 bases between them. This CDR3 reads CSVEIRDMKSYEQYF. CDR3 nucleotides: TGCAGCGTTGAGATCCGGGACATGAAGTCTTACGAGCAGTACTTC.

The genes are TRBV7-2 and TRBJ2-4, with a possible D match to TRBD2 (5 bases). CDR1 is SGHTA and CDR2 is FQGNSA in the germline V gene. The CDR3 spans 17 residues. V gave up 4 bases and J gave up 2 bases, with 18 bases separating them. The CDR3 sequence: CASSSDVISGSKNIQYF. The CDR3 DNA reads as TGTGCCAGCAGCTCGGACGTGATTTCGGGATCCAAAAACATTCAGTACTTC.

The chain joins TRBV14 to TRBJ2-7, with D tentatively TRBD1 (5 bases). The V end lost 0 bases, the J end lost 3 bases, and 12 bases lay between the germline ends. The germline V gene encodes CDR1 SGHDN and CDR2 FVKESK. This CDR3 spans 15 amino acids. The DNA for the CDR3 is TGTGCCAGCAGCCAAGATCGCAGGCAGGGCTACGAGCAGTACTTC. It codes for CASSQDRRQGYEQYF.

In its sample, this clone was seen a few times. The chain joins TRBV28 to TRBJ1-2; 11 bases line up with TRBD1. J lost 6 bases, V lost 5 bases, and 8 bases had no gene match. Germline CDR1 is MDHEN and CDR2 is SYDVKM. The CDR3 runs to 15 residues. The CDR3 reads CASSLTGTGGDGYTF. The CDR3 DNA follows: TGTGCCAGCAGTCTAACCGGGACAGGGGGTGATGGCTACACCTTC.

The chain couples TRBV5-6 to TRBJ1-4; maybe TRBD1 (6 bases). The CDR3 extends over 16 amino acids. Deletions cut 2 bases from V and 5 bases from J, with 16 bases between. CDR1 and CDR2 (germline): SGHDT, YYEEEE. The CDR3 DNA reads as TGTGCCAGCAGCTTCTTAGGACAGCGGTCCAATGAAAAACTGTTTTTT. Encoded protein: CASSFLGQRSNEKLFF.

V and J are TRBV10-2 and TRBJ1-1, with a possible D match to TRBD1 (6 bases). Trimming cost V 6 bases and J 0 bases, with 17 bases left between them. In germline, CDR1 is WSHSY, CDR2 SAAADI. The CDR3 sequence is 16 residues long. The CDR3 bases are TGCGCCAGCAGCCCTCCGAGACAGGAGGTGAACACTGAAGCTTTCTTT. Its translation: CASSPPRQEVNTEAFF.

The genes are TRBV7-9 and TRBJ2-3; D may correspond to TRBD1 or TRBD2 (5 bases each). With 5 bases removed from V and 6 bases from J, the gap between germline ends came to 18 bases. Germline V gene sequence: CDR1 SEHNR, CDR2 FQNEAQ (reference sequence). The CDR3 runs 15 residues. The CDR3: CASSLRDATWDTQYF. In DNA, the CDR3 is TGTGCCAGCAGCCTCCGGGACGCAACGTGGGATACGCAGTATTTT.

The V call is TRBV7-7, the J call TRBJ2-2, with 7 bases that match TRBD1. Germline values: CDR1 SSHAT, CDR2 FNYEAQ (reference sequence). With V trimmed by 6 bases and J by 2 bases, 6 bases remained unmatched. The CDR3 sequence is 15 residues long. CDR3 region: CASSPRTGNTGELFF. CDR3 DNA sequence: TGTGCCAGCAGTCCACGGACAGGCAACACCGGGGAGCTGTTTTTT.

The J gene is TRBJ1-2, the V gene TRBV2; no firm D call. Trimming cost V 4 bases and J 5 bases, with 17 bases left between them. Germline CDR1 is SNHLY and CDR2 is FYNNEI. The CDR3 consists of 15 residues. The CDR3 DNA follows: TGTGCCAGCAGTGGCGGCCTGGGAAACCTTTATGGCTACACCTTC. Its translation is CASSGGLGNLYGYTF.

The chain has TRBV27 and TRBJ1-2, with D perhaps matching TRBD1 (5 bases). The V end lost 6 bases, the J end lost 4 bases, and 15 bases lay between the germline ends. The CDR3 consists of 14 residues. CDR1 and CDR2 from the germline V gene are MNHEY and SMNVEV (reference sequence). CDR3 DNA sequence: TGTGCCAGCAGCCCATGGCAGGGACCCTATGGCTACACCTTC. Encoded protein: CASSPWQGPYGYTF.

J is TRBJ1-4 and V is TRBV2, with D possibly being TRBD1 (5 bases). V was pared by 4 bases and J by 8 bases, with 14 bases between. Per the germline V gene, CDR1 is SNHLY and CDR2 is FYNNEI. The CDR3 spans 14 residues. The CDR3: CASSVGGLGEKLFF. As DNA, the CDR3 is TGTGCCAGCAGTGTGGGGGGATTAGGAGAAAAACTGTTTTTT.

CDR3 sequence (DNA): TGTGCCAGCAGCCCTCGGGACAGGGGCCCCGAAGATACGCAGTATTTT. It translates to CASSPRDRGPEDTQYF. The chain carries TRBV13 and TRBJ2-3; 10 bases map to TRBD1. This CDR3 region has 16 residues. V was clipped by 5 bases and J by 5 bases; unmatched bases: 10. Germline CDR1 and CDR2: PRHDT and FYEKMQ (reference sequence).

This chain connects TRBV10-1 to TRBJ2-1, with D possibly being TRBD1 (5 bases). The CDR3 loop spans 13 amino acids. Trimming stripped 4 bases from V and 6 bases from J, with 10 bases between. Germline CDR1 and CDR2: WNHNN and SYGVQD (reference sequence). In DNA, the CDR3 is TGCGCCAGCAGTGCAGGCAGGGCCAATGAGCAGTTCTTC. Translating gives CASSAGRANEQFF.

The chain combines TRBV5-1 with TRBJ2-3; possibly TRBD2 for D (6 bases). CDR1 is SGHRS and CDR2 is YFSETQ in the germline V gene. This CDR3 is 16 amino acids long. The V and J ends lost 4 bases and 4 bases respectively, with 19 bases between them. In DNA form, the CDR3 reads TGCGCCAGCAGCGGAGGAATCGGGGGTGGGGCAGATACGCAGTATTTT. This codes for CASSGGIGGGADTQYF.

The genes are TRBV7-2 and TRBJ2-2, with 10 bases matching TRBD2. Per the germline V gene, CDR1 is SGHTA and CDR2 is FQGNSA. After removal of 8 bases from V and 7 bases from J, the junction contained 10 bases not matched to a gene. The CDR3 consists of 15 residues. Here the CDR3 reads CASRGAGGPGGELFF. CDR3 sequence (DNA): TGTGCCAGCCGGGGAGCGGGGGGGCCGGGCGGGGAGCTGTTTTTT.

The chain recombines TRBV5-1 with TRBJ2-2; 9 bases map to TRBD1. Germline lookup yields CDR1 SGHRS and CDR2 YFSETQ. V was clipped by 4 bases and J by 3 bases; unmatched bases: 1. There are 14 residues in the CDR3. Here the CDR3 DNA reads TGCGCCAGCAGCCGGACAGGGGACACCGGGGAGCTGTTTTTT. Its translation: CASSRTGDTGELFF.

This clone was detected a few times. This CDR3 reads CASSVGIGGPPYEQYF. The DNA of the CDR3 is TGTGCCAGCAGCGTAGGTATCGGAGGGCCGCCCTACGAGCAGTACTTC. The V call is TRBV9, the J call TRBJ2-7; the D gene is possibly TRBD2 (6 bases). The CDR3 contains 16 residues. Per germline, CDR1 SGDLS and CDR2 YYNGEE. V was cut by 0 bases and J by 2 bases, with 15 bases left in between.

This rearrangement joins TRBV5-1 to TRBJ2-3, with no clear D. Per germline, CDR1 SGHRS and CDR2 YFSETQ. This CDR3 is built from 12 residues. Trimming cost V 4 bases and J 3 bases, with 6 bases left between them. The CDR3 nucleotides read TGCGCCAGCAGCGGCCTAACAGATACGCAGTATTTT. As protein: CASSGLTDTQYF.

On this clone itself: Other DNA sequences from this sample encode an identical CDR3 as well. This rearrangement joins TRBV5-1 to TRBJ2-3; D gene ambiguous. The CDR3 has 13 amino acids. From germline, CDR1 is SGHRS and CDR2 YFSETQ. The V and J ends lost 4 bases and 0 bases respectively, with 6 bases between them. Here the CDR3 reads CASSPTSTDTQYF. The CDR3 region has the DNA TGCGCCAGCAGCCCAACTAGCACAGATACGCAGTATTTT.

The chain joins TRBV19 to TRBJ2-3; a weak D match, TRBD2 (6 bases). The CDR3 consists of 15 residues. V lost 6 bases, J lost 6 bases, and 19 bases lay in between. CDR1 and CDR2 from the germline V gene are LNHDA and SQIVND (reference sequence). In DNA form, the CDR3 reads TGTGCCAGTAGACTTCTACAAGGAGGGGCGGATACGCAGTATTTT. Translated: CASRLLQGGADTQYF.

CDR3 residues: CASSLREGEQFF. CDR3 sequence (DNA): TGTGCCAGCAGTTTAAGGGAGGGTGAGCAGTTCTTC. V is TRBV27 and J is TRBJ2-1; 7 bases match TRBD2. Germline V gene data show CDR1 as MNHEY and CDR2 as SMNVEV (reference sequence). The CDR3 covers 12 residues. V trimming: 2 bases; J trimming: 9 bases; junction bases outside the gene matches: 1.

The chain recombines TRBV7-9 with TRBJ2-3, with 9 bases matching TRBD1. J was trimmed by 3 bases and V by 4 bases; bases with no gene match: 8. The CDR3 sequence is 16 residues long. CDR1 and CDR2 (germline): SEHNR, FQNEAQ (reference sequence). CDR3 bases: TGTGCCAGCAGCTCACAATCGACAGGGGGAACAGATACGCAGTATTTT. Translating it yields CASSSQSTGGTDTQYF.